The entry below describes one T cell receptor beta chain. V lost 1 base to trimming and J lost 6 bases, with 6 bases between them. Germline V gene data show CDR1 as SEHNR and CDR2 as FQNEAQ (reference sequence). There are 13 residues in the CDR3. TCRdb re-analysed the 5' RACE reads in MiXCR, keeping a single row per CDR3 protein. The sample lists under 200,000 distinct CDR3 sequences, 8.5% to 10% occurring once. This record comes from a study of CD8 T cells in ankylosing spondylitis. This clonotype was sampled from a female donor with ankylosing spondylitis or in good health (not recorded which). This chain joins TRBV7-9 and TRBJ2-2; D may be TRBD1 (6 bases). Sequencing used blood, either unsorted or a sorted T cell fraction (not recorded which). CDR3 DNA: TGTGCCAGCAGCTTAGGACAGGCCGGGGAGCTGTTTTTT. Translated: CASSLGQAGELFF.